The present T cell receptor (beta chain) was sequenced within a study of cytomegalovirus exposure and HLA in healthy donors. Whole-study findings and limits: There was a cluster of highly shared sequence variants that was likely a sequencing artifact. As a later analysis showed, a missense DCLRE1C variant was linked to trimming of TCR beta V- and J-genes. In a later analysis, 15,000 to 20,000 TCR beta sequences were associated with HLA alleles at 0.05 false discovery rate.

About this clone itself: Its antigen is not known.

Nominal health characterized the donors when sampled, though unrecorded immune exposures were likely. The PCR had 60 Vbeta and 13 Jbeta primers. Libraries were prepared by immunoSEQ multiplex PCR; TCRdb keeps only in-frame clonotypes and omits some of them. The data hold about 150,000 clones, with 76% observed a single time. The CDR3 is made up of 12 amino acids. Trimming removed 5 bases at V and 3 bases at J, with 6 bases between. Germline CDR1 MDHEN, CDR2 SYDVKM. V gene TRBV28 combines with J gene TRBJ2-3; D gene uncertain. This receptor was identified in a man in his forties in good health and CMV-seronegative. The sequenced material came from PBMCs. CDR3 nucleotide sequence: TGTGCCAGCAGTCGCAGAACAGATACGCAGTATTTT. Translation: CASSRRTDTQYF.